This TCR beta chain is drawn from a study of CD8+ T cells in alopecia areata. Treatment noted: oral pan-JAK inhibitor, 5-10 mg twice daily. Alopecia areata patients provided lesional scalp punch biopsies and peripheral blood. The CDR3 length is 15 residues. Germline V lookup: CDR1 SEHNR, CDR2 FQNEAQ (reference sequence). J gave up 8 bases and V 5 bases, and 11 bases lay outside the gene matches. Reverse transcription of extracted RNA yielded cDNA, which provided the sequencing template. The table came from immunoSEQ multiplex PCR; TCRdb's copy has only in-frame clones and leaves some out. Among 120,000 or so clones listed, 61% were seen once. This clone occurred many times.

The receptor was derived from a human donor with alopecia areata. This chain links TRBV7-9 with TRBJ1-5; TRBD1 agrees at 8 bases. The starting material was CD4+ T cells sorted from blood, obtained at week 4, from a patient treated with tofacitinib. The CDR3 region is CASSRWTGRNEPQHF. CDR3 nucleotides: TGTGCCAGCAGCCGCTGGACAGGGCGGAATGAGCCCCAGCATTTT. The full variable domain, with the rest looked up from reference TRBV7-9 and TRBJ1-5, is DTGVSQNPRHKITKRGQNVTFRCDPISEHNRLYWYRQTLGQGPEFLTYFQNEAQLEKSRLLSDRFSAERPKGSFSTLEIQRTEQGDSAMYLCASSRWTGRNEPQHFGDGTRLSIL.